Here is one T cell receptor (beta chain) with its context. This clone's antigen is unknown. The sample holds no much larger clone one base away, and base qualities are not on file. This entry is derived from a study of cytomegalovirus exposure and HLA in healthy donors (dated by TCRdb to about 2017). Regarding the study in general: In an earlier analysis of 587 of the donors, less than 350 Gb of sequence data and 100 million or so unique TCR beta sequences from about 179 million T cells were reported. Every discovery cohort repertoire had been produced on one sequencing platform. An earlier analysis of about 600 of the donors used high-throughput TCR beta sequencing to judge whether each TCR beta V gene segment behaved as functional or pseudogenic. Rather than drawing on any new phenotypic data, the later analysis identified candidate immune exposures from TCR beta sequences and the way those sequences occurred across donors. Of the roughly 400 genotyped donors, about 84% fell in the genetic ancestry cluster associated with self-reported Caucasian donors. A later analysis re-analyzed previously published TCR beta repertoires from 550 to 700 donors and added high-resolution HLA genotyping to study TCR occurrence patterns. A later genetic analysis used genome-wide SNP genotypes for about 60% of the roughly 700 donors, treating that subset as a discovery cohort. Across 398 genotyped donors of the cohort, an average of roughly 250,000 unique TCR beta nucleotide sequences per donor were sequenced, and roughly 17% of those sequences were non-productive. An early release covering roughly 640 HLA-typed donors comprised approximately 290 gigabases of sequencing data and roughly 86 million unique TCR sequences. The study combined high-throughput TCR immunosequencing, statistical association of individual TCRs with disease status, and machine learning to predict cytomegalovirus infection status. Typing coverage differed by locus: A, B, C, DRB1 and DQB1 were typed in about 620-630 donors, DQA1 in 522, DPA1 in 600 to 610, and DPB1 in 472. Donor age, sex, ethnicity and CMV serostatus were compiled together with the repertoire data. Class I and class II HLA loci were covered by the typing at four-digit resolution. The T cell repertoires of roughly 660 subjects were profiled by immunosequencing and related to cytomegalovirus serostatus. The study aimed to test whether signatures of past pathogen exposure could be identified by cataloging public T cell receptors. About 5 DR-DQ haplotypes were handled as single units for association and clustering, since linkage in the cohort was strong. A separate validation cohort of over a hundred different subjects was used in addition to the roughly 700-subject first cohort.

The cohort was made up of 500 to 800 healthy bone marrow donors. At the time of sampling, every cohort member was nominally healthy, though immune exposures that went unrecorded were likely present. The donor was CMV seropositive and was included in the group of about 290 seropositive cohort members. Every donor gave a peripheral blood sample, and the peripheral blood mononuclear cells from that sample were used for TCR beta sequencing. Genomic DNA extraction from the blood cell samples was performed with the Qiagen DNeasy Blood Extraction Kit. The method was the immunoSEQ multiplex PCR assay. For the multiplex PCR, a mixture combining 60 forward primers for TCR Vbeta segments and 13 reverse primers for TCR Jbeta segments was used. The CDR3 region of rearranged TCR beta genes was amplified from genomic DNA with a multiplex PCR assay. On the Illumina HiSeq System, the amplified TCR beta libraries were sequenced as 87-base-pair reads. Regarding the original processing steps: In a later analysis, 77 million or so unique TCR beta chains were counted across the 650 to 750 repertoires, and about 10 million of these chains were shared by at least two donors. A nearest-neighbor algorithm error-corrected the raw reads and collapsed the reads into unique sequences, merging closely related sequences to remove PCR and sequencing errors. To assign V, D and J gene segments, CDR3 sequences were aligned to IMGT reference sequences. For a sequence to be retained, a match of at least six nucleotides was required to both a V gene segment and a J gene segment. A rearrangement counted as productive if the CDR3 had no stop codons and remained in frame with V and J, and every other rearrangement counted as non-productive. CDR3 was defined according to IMGT convention as the region running from the second conserved V-encoded cysteine to the conserved J-encoded phenylalanine. The earlier analysis of some 550 of the donors excluded any sequence lacking an unambiguous match to a single V gene segment. In an earlier analysis of 587 of the donors, a V segment was called functional when productive rearrangements were above 56.7%, and segregating when the standard deviation between donors exceeded 5%. To diagnose cytomegalovirus status from the catalog of TCR beta chain sequences, a statistical classification framework was built. A later analysis assigned V and J genes by comparing TCR nucleotide sequences with IMGT/GENE-DB human TR gene sequences. In a later analysis, CDR3 sequences and most-parsimonious VDJ recombination scenarios were assigned using the TCRdist pipeline. In a later analysis, each TCR beta chain was defined by its CDR3 amino acid sequence together with its V-gene family, and reads lacking a unique V-gene family were excluded. In a later analysis, around 600 highly shared, low-generation-probability nucleotide sequences were removed to address suspected cross-contamination and a sequencing artifact. In a later analysis, a clonal expansion index was calculated for each public chain from normalized within-repertoire ranks of inferred template counts. In a later analysis, generation probabilities were computed with a VDJ recombination model fitted to out-of-frame rearrangements, and the resulting probabilities were checked against IGoR. In a later analysis, TCR-TCR, TCR-HLA and TCR-CMV co-occurrence was scored with hypergeometric tests, and a repertoire-size bias correction was applied to TCR pairs. To estimate false discovery rates, a later analysis permuted the HLA or CMV assignments 20 times. In a later analysis, co-occurring TCRs were grouped with DBSCAN, and TCRdist sequence similarity was added when clustering was performed within HLA-allele-positive subsets. Repertoires with fewer than 30,000 or more than 120,000 public chains were left out of co-occurrence clustering, as were about five repertoires with anomalous nucleotide sharing. Here the immuneACCESS table is served through TCRdb, limited to in-frame sequences with V and J called. Missing clones are a known gap in these copies; in checked studies unresolved V genes cover under half, and the rest lacks a known reason. That table supplies the V and J calls and clone size; D and trimming were determined from the DNA. This sample has approximately 170,000 clones in its table, and around 79% of those were observed once. About 7.9% of the sample lies in the top ten.

The CDR3 runs 15 amino acids, cysteine and phenylalanine included. Solely the CDR3 DNA is kept, with 45 bases framed from the first base. For this chain, trimming is 5 bases at the V end and 4 bases at the J end, and the number of junction bases without a gene match is 7. Looking up the germline V gene yields CDR1 MNHEY and CDR2 SVGAGI. The study at large found these results: Because HLA typing was missing for some donors at each locus, association tests included only the typed subset. Strong co-occurrence of HLA alleles, especially DR and DQ, made assigning TCR associations to individual alleles difficult. Correlated functional status among segregating V segments might be attributable to linkage disequilibrium, but an unknown experimental factor could not be ruled out. Compared with equally common non-associated chains, HLA-associated TCR beta chains in a later analysis were more clonally expanded and had lower generation probabilities. In vitro tests confirmed that a few of the cytomegalovirus-associated TCR beta chains recognize cytomegalovirus antigens. Presence/absence analyses assumed roughly uniform sequencing depth across donors, an assumption that may not hold. In a later analysis, 16,951 TCR beta sequences were associated with specific HLA alleles at a false discovery rate of 0.05. A later analysis found that TCR association rates varied across HLA loci, with DRB1 alleles showing the most associated TCRs and HLA-C alleles the fewest. In a later analysis, most CMV-associated TCR beta chains were found to appear HLA-restricted, with HLA associations seemingly driven largely by CMV exposure. A further reported finding was that TCR beta sequences accurately predicted the HLA-A and HLA-B alleles for most subjects in the first cohort. Cytomegalovirus status was reported to be diagnosed by the classifier with high specificity and sensitivity in both the original and validation cohorts. Several of the top co-occurrence clusters appeared to be linked to parvovirus B19, influenza, CMV and Epstein-Barr virus, according to a later analysis. Compared with the approximately 670-donor mean, donors in an Asian-associated ancestry cluster had fewer N-insertions in productive TCRs, according to a later genetic analysis. The authors suggested that the approach could potentially be extended to other disease states and immunological phenotypes. The study gave a list of 150 to 200 TCR beta chains associated with cytomegalovirus. An association between a missense DCLRE1C variant and V-gene and J-gene trimming of TCR beta chains was found in a later genetic analysis and replicated in an independent cohort. Because the 87-base-pair reads could not distinguish some IMGT-functional V segments, including TRBV6-2 and TRBV6-3, those segments were excluded. In this cohort, only TCR beta chains were sequenced, and detectable features were limited by the absence of alpha or paired-chain data. The earlier analysis of around 600 of the donors excluded 15 to 20 rarely observed V segments, including chromosome 9 orphons, because counts were too low. While some public TCRs were present in many individuals, most TCR sequences turned up only very rarely across donors. A cluster of highly shared sequence variants was judged likely to be a technical artifact of the sequencing pipeline. In an earlier analysis of around 600 of the donors, most TCR beta V segments were observed in productive rearrangements about 87% or about 30% of the time, broadly matching IMGT annotations. For the cohort, immune exposure information was limited to CMV serostatus.

The clonotype comes from a male donor in good health and CMV-seropositive. Sequencing was done on a sample of PBMCs. The rearrangement joined TRBV6-5 to TRBJ1-5, with 8 bases in between that match TRBD1. The CDR3 amino acid sequence is: CASSSDRGVNQPQHF. The DNA is TGTGCCAGCAGTAGTGACAGGGGAGTGAATCAGCCCCAGCATTTT.